This TCR beta chain was profiled in a study of identifying expanded T cells in peripheral blood. Study results and caveats: Across healthy donors, higher total template counts meant significantly greater two-week count variance. Over approximately two and four weeks, about 17 and 20 clones changed, versus more than 1 between replicates.

During the collection period, no donor immune events like infections were recorded. CDR3 size: 13 residues. CDR1 is SGHVS, CDR2 FNYEAQ, per germline. V was clipped by 3 bases and J by 4 bases, with 9 bases between them. With respect to this clone: Its antigen remains unidentified.

The table came from immunoSEQ multiplex PCR; TCRdb's copy has only in-frame clones and leaves some out. The repertoire holds under 95,000 clones, about 91% seen once, with roughly 2.8% in the top ten. Material for sequencing was blood. The TCR sequence derives from a person between 18 and 75 years old in good health. This chain connects TRBV7-6 to TRBJ2-5; D not certain. CDR3 region: CASSFSAGETQYF. The CDR3 DNA reads as TGTGCCAGCAGCTTCTCGGCCGGAGAGACCCAGTACTTC. The entire variable domain, with the rest obtained from reference TRBV7-6 and TRBJ2-5, is as follows: GAGVSQSPRYKVTKRGQDVALRCDPISGHVSLYWYRQALGQGPEFLTYFNYEAQQDKSGLPNDRFSAERPEGSISTLTIQRTEQRDSAMYRCASSFSAGETQYFGPGTRLLVL.